This TCR beta chain came from a study of cytomegalovirus exposure and HLA in healthy donors. In the study overall: Some 77 million unique TCRs from HLA-typed donors were held in an early release of data.

The CDR3 consists of 14 residues. In germline, CDR1 is SGHDT, CDR2 YYEEEE. The germline V and J ends were trimmed by 0 bases and 7 bases, with 13 bases remaining between them. The PCR made use of 60 Vbeta and 13 Jbeta primers. Profiling relied on immunoSEQ multiplex PCR, and the TCRdb table lists in-frame clones only, not all of them. The data include roughly 60,000 clones; the top ten clones carry about 4%. Whole-study results and caveats: Beyond CMV serostatus, there was no information to go on about immune exposure.

Comments on this clone: Its cognate antigen is unknown.

This TCR came from a woman between 18 and 29 years old in good health and CMV-seronegative. Specimen: PBMCs. The V gene is TRBV5-6, the J gene TRBJ1-2; no reliable D call. The CDR3 nucleotides read TGTGCCAGCAGCTTGGGGGCGCCCCTGGCTGGCTACACCTTC. This gives the protein CASSLGAPLAGYTF.